Included here is one T cell receptor beta chain sequence, with context. The method was immunoSEQ multiplex PCR; TCRdb's version includes in-frame clones alone and lacks a portion of them. The repertoire holds 75,000 to 100,000 clones, with around 82% as singletons. The data were taken from a study of control samples from healthy donors and cancer patients. V shed 3 bases and J shed 4 bases, with 18 bases lying between them. Germline lookup yields CDR1 SEHNR and CDR2 FQNEAQ (reference sequence). There are 16 residues in the CDR3. The chain combines TRBV7-9 with TRBJ1-2; possibly TRBD1 for D (5 bases). Sequencing was done on a sample of blood. The TCR originated in a man between 60 and 75 years old in good health. The chain's CDR3 is CASSFPAGTDGYGYTF. In DNA, the CDR3 is TGTGCCAGCAGCTTCCCGGCCGGGACCGACGGCTATGGCTACACCTTC.